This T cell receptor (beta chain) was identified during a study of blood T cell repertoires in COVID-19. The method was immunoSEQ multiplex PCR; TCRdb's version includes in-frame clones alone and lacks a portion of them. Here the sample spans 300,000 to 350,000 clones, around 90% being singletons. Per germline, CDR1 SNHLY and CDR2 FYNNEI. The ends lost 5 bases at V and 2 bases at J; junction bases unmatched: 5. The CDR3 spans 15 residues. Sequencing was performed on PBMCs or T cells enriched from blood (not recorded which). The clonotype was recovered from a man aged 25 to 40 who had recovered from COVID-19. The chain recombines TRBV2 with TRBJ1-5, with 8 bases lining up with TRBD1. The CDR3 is CASSSGQGRNQPQHF. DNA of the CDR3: TGTGCCAGCAGTAGTGGACAGGGCCGCAATCAGCCCCAGCATTTT. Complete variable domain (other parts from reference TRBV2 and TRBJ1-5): EPEVTQTPSHQVTQMGQEVILRCVPISNHLYFYWYRQILGQKVEFLVSFYNNEISEKSEIFDDQFSVERPDGSNFTLKIRSTKLEDSAMYFCASSSGQGRNQPQHFGDGTRLSIL.